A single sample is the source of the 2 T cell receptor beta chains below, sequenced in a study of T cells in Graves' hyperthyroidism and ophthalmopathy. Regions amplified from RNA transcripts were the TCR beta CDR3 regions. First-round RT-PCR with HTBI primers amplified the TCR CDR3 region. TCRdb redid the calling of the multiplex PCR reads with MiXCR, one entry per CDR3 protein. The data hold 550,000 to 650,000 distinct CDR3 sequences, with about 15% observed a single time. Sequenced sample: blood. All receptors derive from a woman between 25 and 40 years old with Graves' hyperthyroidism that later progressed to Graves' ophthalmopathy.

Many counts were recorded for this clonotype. The CDR3 nucleotides read TGTGCCATCAGTGATAAGGGAGGGGATTACGAGCAGTACTTC. It yields the protein CAISDKGGDYEQYF. V gene TRBV10-3 combines with J gene TRBJ2-7, with TRBD2 identical over 7 bases. This CDR3 is 14 amino acids long. After removal of 3 bases from V and 4 bases from J, the junction contained 6 bases not matched to a gene. Germline-derived CDR1 and CDR2 are ENHRY and SYGVKD.

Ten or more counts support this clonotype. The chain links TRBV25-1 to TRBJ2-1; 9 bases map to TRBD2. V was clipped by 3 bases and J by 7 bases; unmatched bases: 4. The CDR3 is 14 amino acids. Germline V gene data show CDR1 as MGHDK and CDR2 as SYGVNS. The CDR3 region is CASSDAGGLNEQFF. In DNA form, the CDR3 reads TGTGCCAGCAGTGATGCGGGAGGGCTTAATGAGCAGTTCTTC.